This T cell receptor beta chain emerged from a study of T cell responses to AZD1222 COVID-19 vaccine. Overall study results and limits: Researchers report vaccine-associated CD4 TCRs spanning spike, with dominance at 160-218 and 743-854. Breadth and depth of Spike-specific TCRs rose after two AZD1222 doses. White British people made up most donors, females outnumbered males, and clonal diversity was possibly underestimated.

TCRdb's copy holds only in-frame clones and misses some; the assay was immunoSEQ multiplex PCR. The repertoire holds about 150,000 clones, with around 90% as singletons. As concerns this clone: What it recognizes is unknown.

This CDR3 region has 14 residues. V trimming: 1 base; J trimming: 4 bases; junction bases outside the gene matches: 3. The germline gives CDR1 SGHRS, CDR2 YFSETQ. The clonotype originates from an adult who received the MenACWY meningococcal vaccine as a control. Sequencing was performed on peripheral blood, taken 28 days after the second dose of the MenACWY control vaccine. J is TRBJ1-2 and V is TRBV5-1; 8 bases map to TRBD1. This CDR3 reads CASSLRQGSYGYTF. Here the CDR3 DNA reads TGCGCCAGCAGCTTGAGACAGGGGAGCTATGGCTACACCTTC.